This T cell receptor beta chain came from a study of type 1 and type 2 diabetes patients. Study-wide background: Participants included type 1 and type 2 diabetes patients plus nondiabetic controls. Study-wide findings and caveats: Type 2 diabetes and control samples shared highly correlated V and J usage, averaging about 0.97.

PCR was run on genomic DNA. Amplification of the beta chain CDR3 used 30 forward and 13 reverse multiplex primers. TCRdb analysed the multiplex PCR reads with MiXCR anew, one entry per CDR3 protein. Among about 250,000 distinct CDR3 sequences listed, more than 40% were seen once. To note about this clonotype: Its antigen is not known.

Anyone with other autoimmune disease or infection in the prior four weeks was excluded. The clonotype originates from a man younger than 35 with type 2 diabetes. Sample: peripheral blood mononuclear cells (PBMCs).

Here the CDR3 reads CASSPYRTGALYNEQFF. CDR3 nucleotide sequence: TGTGCCAGCAGTCCCTACCGGACAGGAGCCCTTTACAATGAGCAGTTCTTC. The V and J genes are TRBV28 and TRBJ2-1, with 7 positions matching TRBD1. Germline V CDR1 and CDR2: MDHEN, SYDVKM. The CDR3 totals 17 residues. Losses at the gene ends were 5 bases for V and 4 bases for J; bases not matched to a gene: 14.